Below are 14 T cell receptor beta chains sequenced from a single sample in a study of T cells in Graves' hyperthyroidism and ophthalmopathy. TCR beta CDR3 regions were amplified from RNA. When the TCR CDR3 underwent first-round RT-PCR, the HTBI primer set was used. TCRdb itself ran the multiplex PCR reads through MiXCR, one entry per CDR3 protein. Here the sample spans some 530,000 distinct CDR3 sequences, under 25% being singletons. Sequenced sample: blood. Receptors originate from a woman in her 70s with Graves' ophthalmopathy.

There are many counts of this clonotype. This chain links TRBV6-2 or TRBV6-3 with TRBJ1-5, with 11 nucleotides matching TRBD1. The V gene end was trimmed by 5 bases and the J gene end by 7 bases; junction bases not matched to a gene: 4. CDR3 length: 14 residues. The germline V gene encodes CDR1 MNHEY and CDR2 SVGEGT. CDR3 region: CASSGTGGWQPQHF. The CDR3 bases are TGTGCCAGCAGTGGGACAGGGGGATGGCAGCCCCAGCATTTT.

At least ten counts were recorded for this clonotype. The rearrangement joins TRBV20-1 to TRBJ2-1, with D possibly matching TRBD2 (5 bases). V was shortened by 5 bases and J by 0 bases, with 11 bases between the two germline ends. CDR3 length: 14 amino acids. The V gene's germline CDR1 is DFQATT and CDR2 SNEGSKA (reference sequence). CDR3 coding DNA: TGCAGTGCTTCCGCGCGGGCCTCCTACAATGAGCAGTTCTTC. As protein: CSASARASYNEQFF.

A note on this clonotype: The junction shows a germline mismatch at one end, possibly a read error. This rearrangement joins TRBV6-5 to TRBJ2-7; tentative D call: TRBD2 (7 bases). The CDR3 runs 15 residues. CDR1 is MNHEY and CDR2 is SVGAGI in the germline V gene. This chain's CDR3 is CAGSYSGGRPYEQYF. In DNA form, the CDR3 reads TGTGCCGGCAGTTACTCCGGGGGGCGACCCTACGAGCAGTACTTC.

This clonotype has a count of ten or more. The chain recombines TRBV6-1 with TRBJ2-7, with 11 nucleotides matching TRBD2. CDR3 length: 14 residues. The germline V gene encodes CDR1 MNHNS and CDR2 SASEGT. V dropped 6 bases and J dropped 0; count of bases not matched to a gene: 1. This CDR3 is CASRGLAGSYEQYF. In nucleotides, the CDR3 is TGTGCCAGCAGAGGACTAGCGGGCTCCTACGAGCAGTACTTC.

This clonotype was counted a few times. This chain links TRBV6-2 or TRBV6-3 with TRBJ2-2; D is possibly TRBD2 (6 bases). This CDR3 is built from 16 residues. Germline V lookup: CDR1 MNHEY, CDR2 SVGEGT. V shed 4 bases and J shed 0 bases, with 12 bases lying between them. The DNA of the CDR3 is TGTGCCAGCAGTTCCAGACTAGGGTCGAACACCGGGGAGCTGTTTTTT. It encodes CASSSRLGSNTGELFF.

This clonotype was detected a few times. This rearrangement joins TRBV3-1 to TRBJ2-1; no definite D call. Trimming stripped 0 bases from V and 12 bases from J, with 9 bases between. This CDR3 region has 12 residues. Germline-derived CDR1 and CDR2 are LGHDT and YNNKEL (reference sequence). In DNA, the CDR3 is TGTGCCAGCAGCCAAGATGGCGGAGTGCAGTTCTTC. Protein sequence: CASSQDGGVQFF.

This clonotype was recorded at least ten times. The CDR3 sequence: CASSVSGVGYEQYF. The CDR3 DNA follows: TGTGCCAGCAGTGTGTCAGGGGTCGGCTACGAGCAGTACTTC. The chain employs TRBV2 and TRBJ2-7; the D gene is possibly TRBD1 (6 bases). Germline CDR1 reads SNHLY; CDR2 reads FYNNEI. Between the trimmed V and J ends, which lost 4 bases and 3 bases, there was a span of 13 bases. The CDR3 contains 14 residues. Looking up the rest from reference TRBV2 and TRBJ2-7 gives the full variable domain: EPEVTQTPSHQVTQMGQEVILRCVPISNHLYFYWYRQILGQKVEFLVSFYNNEISEKSEIFDDQFSVERPDGSNFTLKIRSTKLEDSAMYFCASSVSGVGYEQYFGPGTRLTVT.

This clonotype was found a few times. The CDR3 is CASNRESNSPLHF. The CDR3 region has the DNA TGTGCCAGTAACAGGGAATCTAATTCACCCCTCCACTTT. The V gene is TRBV5-6, the J gene TRBJ1-6; D may be TRBD1 (6 bases). Per the germline V gene, CDR1 is SGHDT and CDR2 is YYEEEE. Trimming took off 8 bases at V and 6 bases at J, with 12 bases between the two ends. The CDR3 consists of 13 residues. The full variable domain, with the rest looked up from reference TRBV5-6 and TRBJ1-6, is DAGVTQSPTHLIKTRGQQVTLRCSPKSGHDTVSWYQQALGQGPQFIFQYYEEEERQRGNFPDRFSGHQFPNYSSELNVNALLLGDSALYLCASNRESNSPLHFGNGTRLTVT.

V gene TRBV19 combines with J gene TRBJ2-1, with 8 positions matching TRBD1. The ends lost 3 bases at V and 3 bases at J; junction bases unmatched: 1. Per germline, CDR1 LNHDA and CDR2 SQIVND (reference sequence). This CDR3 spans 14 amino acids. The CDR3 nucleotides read TGTGCCAGTAGTATCAGGGGGCTCTACAATGAGCAGTTCTTC. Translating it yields CASSIRGLYNEQFF.

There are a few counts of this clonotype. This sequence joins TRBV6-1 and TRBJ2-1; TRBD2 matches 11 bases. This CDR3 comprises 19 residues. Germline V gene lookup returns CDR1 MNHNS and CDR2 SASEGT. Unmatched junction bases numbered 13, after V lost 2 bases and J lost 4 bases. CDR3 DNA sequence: TGTGCCAGCAGTGAACTACCGCCTAGCGGGAGGCCGGGGTACAATGAGCAGTTCTTC. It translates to CASSELPPSGRPGYNEQFF.

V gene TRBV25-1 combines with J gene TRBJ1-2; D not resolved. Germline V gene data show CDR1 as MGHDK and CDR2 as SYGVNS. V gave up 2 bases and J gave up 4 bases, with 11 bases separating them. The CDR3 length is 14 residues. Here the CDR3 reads CASSETSKFYGYTF. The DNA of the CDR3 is TGTGCCAGCAGTGAAACCAGCAAATTCTATGGCTACACCTTC.

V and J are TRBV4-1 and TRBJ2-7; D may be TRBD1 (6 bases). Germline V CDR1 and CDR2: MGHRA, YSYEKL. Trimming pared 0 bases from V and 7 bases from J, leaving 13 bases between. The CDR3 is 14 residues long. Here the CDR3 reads CASSQDGQRGEQYF. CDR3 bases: TGCGCCAGCAGCCAAGATGGACAAAGGGGGGAGCAGTACTTC.

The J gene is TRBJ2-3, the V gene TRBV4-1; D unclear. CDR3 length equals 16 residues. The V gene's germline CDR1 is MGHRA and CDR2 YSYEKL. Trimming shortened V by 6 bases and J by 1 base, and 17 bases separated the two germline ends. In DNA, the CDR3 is TGCGCCAGCAGTCCGCTGGGGTTCGGTGGCACAGATACGCAGTATTTT. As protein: CASSPLGFGGTDTQYF.

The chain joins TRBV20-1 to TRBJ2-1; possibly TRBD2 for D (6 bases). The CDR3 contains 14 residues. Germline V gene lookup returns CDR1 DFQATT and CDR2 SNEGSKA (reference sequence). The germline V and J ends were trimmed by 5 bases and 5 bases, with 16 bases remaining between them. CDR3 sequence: CSAPRRDSNNEQFF. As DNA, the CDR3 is TGCAGTGCTCCCCGCCGGGACTCAAACAATGAGCAGTTCTTC.